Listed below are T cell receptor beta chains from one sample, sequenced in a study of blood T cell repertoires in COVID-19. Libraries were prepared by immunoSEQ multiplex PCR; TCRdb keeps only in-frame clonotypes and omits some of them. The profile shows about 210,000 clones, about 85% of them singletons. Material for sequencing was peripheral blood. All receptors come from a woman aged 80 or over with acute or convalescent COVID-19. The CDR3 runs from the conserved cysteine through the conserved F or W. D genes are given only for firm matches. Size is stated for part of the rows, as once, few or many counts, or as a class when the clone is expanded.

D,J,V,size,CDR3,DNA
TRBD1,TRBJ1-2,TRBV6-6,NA,CASYRGEGYTF,TGTGCCAGCTACAGGGGGGAGGGCTACACCTTC
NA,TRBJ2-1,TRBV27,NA,CASSVARTANEQFF,TGTGCCAGCAGTGTCGCCCGGACTGCTAATGAGCAGTTCTTC
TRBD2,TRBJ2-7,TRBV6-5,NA,CASSYAASGTYEQYF,TGTGCCAGCAGTTACGCGGCTAGCGGAACCTACGAGCAGTACTTC
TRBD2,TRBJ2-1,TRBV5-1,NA,CASSWTSGTLLEQFF,TGCGCCAGCAGCTGGACTAGCGGGACTCTCTTGGAGCAGTTCTTC
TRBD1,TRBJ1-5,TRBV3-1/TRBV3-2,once,CASSQGGQGVQLQPQHF,TGTGCCAGCAGCCAAGGCGGACAGGGCGTTCAGTTGCAGCCCCAGCATTTT
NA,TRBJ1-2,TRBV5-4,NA,CASSFQGNYGYTF,TGTGCCAGCAGCTTTCAGGGAAACTATGGCTACACCTTC
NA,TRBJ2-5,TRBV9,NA,CASSVEIAQETQYF,TGTGCCAGCAGCGTAGAGATAGCGCAAGAGACCCAGTACTTC
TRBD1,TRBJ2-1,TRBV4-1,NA,CASSQDRGHNEQFF,TGCGCCAGCAGCCAGGACAGGGGACACAATGAGCAGTTCTTC
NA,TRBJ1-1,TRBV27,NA,CASSLMAVQNTEAFF,TGTGCCAGCAGTTTAATGGCAGTCCAGAACACTGAAGCTTTCTTT
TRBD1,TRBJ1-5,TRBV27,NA,CASSPPEGAGQPQHF,TGTGCCAGCAGCCCCCCTGAGGGGGCTGGTCAGCCCCAGCATTTT
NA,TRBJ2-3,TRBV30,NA,CAWSVASTDTQYF,TGTGCCTGGAGTGTAGCTAGCACAGATACGCAGTATTTT
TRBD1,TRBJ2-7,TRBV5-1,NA,CASSPTGGSYEQYF,TGCGCCAGCAGCCCGACAGGGGGCTCGTACGAGCAGTACTTC
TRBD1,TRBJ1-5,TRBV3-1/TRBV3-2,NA,CASSQSGGRQPQHF,TGTGCCAGCAGCCAATCAGGGGGCAGGCAGCCCCAGCATTTT
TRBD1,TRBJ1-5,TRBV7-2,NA,CASSLVGQGKNQPQHF,TGTGCCAGCAGCTTGGTTGGACAGGGGAAAAATCAGCCCCAGCATTTT
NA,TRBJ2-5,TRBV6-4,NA,CASSESPQETQYF,TGTGCCAGCAGTGAAAGCCCCCAAGAGACCCAGTACTTC
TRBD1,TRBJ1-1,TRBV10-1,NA,CASGRTGTEAFF,TGCGCCAGCGGAAGGACAGGCACTGAAGCTTTCTTT
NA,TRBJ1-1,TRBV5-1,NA,CASSRIRQTEAFF,TGCGCCAGCAGCCGGATCCGACAGACTGAAGCTTTCTTT
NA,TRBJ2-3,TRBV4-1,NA,CASSQDRVTGQYF,TGCGCCAGCAGCCAAGATCGGGTTACCGGGCAGTATTTT
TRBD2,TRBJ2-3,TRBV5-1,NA,CASSHTGTTTDTQYF,TGCGCCAGCAGCCACACCGGGACTACGACAGATACGCAGTATTTT
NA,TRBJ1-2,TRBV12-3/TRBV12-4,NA,CASSPTGIGGYTF,TGTGCCAGCAGCCCTACAGGGATCGGTGGCTACACCTTC
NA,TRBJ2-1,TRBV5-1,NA,CASSLVAGPYNEQFF,TGCGCCAGCAGCTTGGTGGCGGGACCTTACAATGAGCAGTTCTTC
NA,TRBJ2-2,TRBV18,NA,CASSPLGGQTYAGELFF,TGTGCCAGCTCACCTCTCGGGGGACAGACATACGCCGGGGAGCTGTTTTTT
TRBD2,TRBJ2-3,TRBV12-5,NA,CASGSQGLAGGPYTQYF,TGTGCTAGTGGTTCTCAGGGACTAGCGGGAGGGCCATATACGCAGTATTTT
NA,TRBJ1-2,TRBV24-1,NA,CATSDQTINYGYTF,TGTGCCACCAGTGATCAGACAATCAACTATGGCTACACCTTC
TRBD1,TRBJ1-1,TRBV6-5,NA,CASSYSQGAITEAFF,TGTGCCAGCAGTTACTCACAGGGGGCGATTACTGAAGCTTTCTTT
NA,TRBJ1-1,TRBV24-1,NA,CAAVRGGAEGTEAFF,TGTGCCGCTGTAAGGGGAGGGGCCGAGGGCACTGAAGCTTTCTTT
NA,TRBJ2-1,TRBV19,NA,CASSMTTGGQGRNEQFF,TGTGCCAGTAGTATGACCACGGGAGGACAGGGAAGAAATGAGCAGTTCTTC
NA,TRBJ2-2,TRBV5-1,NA,CASSPGLRNTGELFF,TGCGCCAGCAGTCCCGGACTACGAAACACCGGGGAGCTGTTTTTT
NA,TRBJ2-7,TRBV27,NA,CASRDPPGATYEQYF,TGTGCCAGCAGGGATCCTCCAGGGGCCACCTACGAGCAGTACTTC
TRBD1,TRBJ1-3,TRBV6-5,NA,CASTRDSTGNTIYF,TGTGCCAGCACTAGGGACAGTACTGGAAACACCATATATTTT
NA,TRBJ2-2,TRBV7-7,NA,CASSLMGGAATNTGELFF,TGTGCTAGCAGCTTAATGGGGGGGGCAGCCACGAACACCGGGGAGCTGTTTTTT
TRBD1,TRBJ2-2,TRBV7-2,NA,CASSLRQGAPGELFF,TGTGCCAGCAGCTTACGACAGGGGGCGCCCGGGGAGCTGTTTTTT
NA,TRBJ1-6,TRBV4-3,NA,CASSPSAYNSPLHF,TGCGCCAGCAGCCCCAGTGCCTATAATTCACCCCTCCACTTT
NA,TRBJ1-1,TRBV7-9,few,CASSSPGGVNTEAFF,TGTGCCAGCAGCTCCCCAGGAGGGGTGAACACTGAAGCTTTCTTT
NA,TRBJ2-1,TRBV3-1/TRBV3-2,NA,CASSSEGRSYNEQFF,TGTGCCAGCAGCTCGGAGGGTCGCTCCTACAATGAGCAGTTCTTC
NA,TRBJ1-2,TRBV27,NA,CASSFGGAGPLGGYTF,TGTGCCAGCAGTTTCGGGGGGGCAGGGCCCTTGGGCGGCTACACCTTC
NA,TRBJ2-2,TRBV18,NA,CASSPLLTSRGTNTGELFF,TGTGCCAGCTCACCACTATTGACTAGCAGGGGAACGAACACCGGGGAGCTGTTTTTT
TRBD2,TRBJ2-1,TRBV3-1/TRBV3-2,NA,CASSQESGLAVMNEQFF,TGTGCCAGCAGCCAAGAATCGGGACTAGCGGTCATGAATGAGCAGTTCTTC
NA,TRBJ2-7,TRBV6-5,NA,CASGRDFSYEQYF,TGTGCCAGCGGCCGGGACTTCTCCTACGAGCAGTACTTC
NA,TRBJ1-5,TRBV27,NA,CASSSRDSNQPQHF,TGTGCCAGCAGTAGCCGGGATAGCAATCAGCCCCAGCATTTT
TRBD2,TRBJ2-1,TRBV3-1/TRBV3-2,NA,CASSLAGEVYNEQFF,TGTGCCAGCAGCCTAGCGGGAGAGGTATACAATGAGCAGTTCTTC
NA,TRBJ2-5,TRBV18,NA,CASSPETSKETQYF,TGTGCCAGCTCACCAGAGACTAGTAAAGAGACCCAGTACTTC
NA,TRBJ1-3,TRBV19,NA,CASNAGLGNTIYF,TGTGCCAGTAACGCAGGGTTGGGAAACACCATATATTTT
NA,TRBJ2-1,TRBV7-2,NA,CASSLAAGLDEQFF,TGTGCCAGCAGCTTAGCGGCAGGTCTCGATGAGCAGTTCTTC
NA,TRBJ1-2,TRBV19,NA,CASSIAGVYGYTF,TGTGCCAGTAGTATAGCAGGGGTCTACGGCTACACCTTC
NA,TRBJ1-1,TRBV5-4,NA,CASSLGQRPIGEAFF,TGTGCCAGCAGCTTGGGACAACGCCCTATTGGAGAAGCTTTCTTT
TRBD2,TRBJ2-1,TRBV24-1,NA,CATSARTSRDNEQFF,TGTGCCACCAGTGCGAGGACTAGCCGAGACAATGAGCAGTTCTTC
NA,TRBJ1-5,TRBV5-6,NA,CASSLLGKGVSNQPQHF,TGTGCCAGCAGCTTGTTGGGGAAGGGGGTTAGCAATCAGCCCCAGCATTTT
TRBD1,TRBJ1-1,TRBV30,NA,CASYRGGAEAFF,TGTGCCTCTTACAGGGGTGGAGCTGAAGCTTTCTTT